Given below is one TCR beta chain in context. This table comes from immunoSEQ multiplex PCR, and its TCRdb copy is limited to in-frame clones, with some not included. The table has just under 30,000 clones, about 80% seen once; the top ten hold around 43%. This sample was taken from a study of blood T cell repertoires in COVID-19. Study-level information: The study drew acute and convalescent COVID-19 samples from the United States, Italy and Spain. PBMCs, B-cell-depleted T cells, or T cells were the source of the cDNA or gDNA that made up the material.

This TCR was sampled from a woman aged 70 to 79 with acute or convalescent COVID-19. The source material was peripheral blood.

The CDR3: CSTGGVTDTQYF. CDR3 DNA sequence: TGCAGTACAGGGGGGGTCACAGATACGCAGTATTTT. The V call is TRBV29-1, the J call TRBJ2-3; D possibly corresponds to TRBD1 (8 bases). Germline V lookup: CDR1 SQVTM, CDR2 ANQGSEA. The CDR3 contains 12 residues.